Presented here are 12 T cell receptor beta chains from one specimen sequenced in a study of blood T cell repertoires in COVID-19. Here immunoSEQ multiplex PCR was the method, and the copy in TCRdb shows in-frame clones only, minus some. The table lists approximately 210,000 clones, approximately 80% of them singletons, with more than 9% in the top ten. The sequencing input was peripheral blood. These receptors were obtained from a woman aged 80 or older with COVID-19, enrolled during active disease.

The chain employs TRBV10-1 and TRBJ2-7, with 9 bases lining up with TRBD1. This CDR3 comprises 14 residues. With 8 bases clipped from V and 7 bases from J, the junction kept 12 bases outside the gene matches. Germline V gives CDR1 WNHNN, CDR2 SYGVQD (reference sequence). The CDR3 bases are TGCGCCAGCGTTCGGACAGGGGAGGCTGGGGAGCAGTACGTC. It codes for CASVRTGEAGEQYV.

This clone was counted only a few times. This sequence joins TRBV20-1 and TRBJ2-7; a weak D match, TRBD1 (5 bases). From germline, CDR1 is DFQATT and CDR2 SNEGSKA (reference sequence). This CDR3 comprises 11 residues. V lost 7 bases and J 5 bases, leaving 12 bases between the germline ends. CDR3 nucleotide sequence: TGCAGTGTAAACAGGAACAACGAGCAGTACTTC. It translates to CSVNRNNEQYF.

This rearrangement joins TRBV28 to TRBJ1-1; 9 bases fit TRBD1. The V and J ends lost 3 bases and 3 bases, in that order; junction bases with no gene match: 2. The CDR3 length is 14 residues. Germline CDR1 and CDR2: MDHEN and SYDVKM. The CDR3 protein is CASSFRDRDTEAFF. The CDR3 DNA reads TGTGCCAGCAGTTTCCGGGACAGGGACACTGAAGCTTTCTTT.

This chain connects TRBV6-6 to TRBJ1-4; D possibly corresponds to TRBD1 (6 bases). Per the germline V gene, CDR1 is MNHNY and CDR2 is SVGAGI (reference sequence). The V gene lost 4 bases and the J gene lost 8 bases, with 17 bases spanning the gap. This CDR3 contains 15 residues. CDR3 in DNA: TGTGCCAGCAGTTTTACAGGGTCAAAGCCCGAAAAACTGTTTTTT. Its protein is CASSFTGSKPEKLFF.

J is TRBJ1-5 and V is TRBV28; no definite D call. This CDR3 spans 13 amino acids. Germline assignment: CDR1 MDHEN and CDR2 SYDVKM. Trimming left V 5 bases short and J 6 bases short, with 11 bases between. CDR3 coding DNA: TGTGCCAGCAGTGGAGGTATGGGTCAGCCCCAGCATTTT. Translating it yields CASSGGMGQPQHF.

A single count supports this clone. V is TRBV28 and J is TRBJ2-7, with D perhaps TRBD2 (6 bases). The V gene lost 7 bases and the J gene lost 0 bases, with 13 bases spanning the gap. The CDR3 totals 14 residues. Germline V gene sequence: CDR1 MDHEN, CDR2 SYDVKM. This CDR3 reads CASKLGGSSYEQYF. The CDR3, as DNA: TGTGCCAGCAAACTCGGGGGAAGCTCCTACGAGCAGTACTTC.

This clone was found a few times. The chain combines TRBV2 with TRBJ1-2; possible D gene TRBD1, 5 bases. This CDR3 region has 10 residues. The V gene lost 6 bases and the J gene lost 8 bases, with 7 bases spanning the gap. Germline V CDR1 and CDR2: SNHLY, FYNNEI. The CDR3 loop reads CASRAGGYTF. Here the CDR3 DNA reads TGTGCCAGCAGGGCAGGGGGCTACACCTTC.

This clone came up a few times. One end of the junction varies from germline; a read error may be responsible. The chain links TRBV11-2 to TRBJ2-5, with 8 bases identical to TRBD2. This CDR3 contains 11 residues. The germline V gene has CDR1 SGHAT and CDR2 FQNNGV. Here the CDR3 reads CASSSGLVAHF. The CDR3 coding sequence is TGTGCCAGCAGCTCGGGACTAGTGGCTCACTTC.

This clone was seen just once. This sequence joins TRBV6-5 and TRBJ1-1; TRBD1 agrees at 7 bases. The CDR3 contains 14 residues. V was pared by 5 bases and J by 7 bases, with 10 bases of the junction left unmatched. In germline, CDR1 is MNHEY, CDR2 SVGAGI. The CDR3 is CASSPDSTGSEAFF. As DNA, the CDR3 is TGTGCCAGCAGTCCCGACTCGACAGGGAGTGAAGCTTTCTTT.

The rearrangement joins TRBV2 to TRBJ2-2; TRBD1 might be the D (6 bases). V was shortened by 4 bases and J by 2 bases, with 11 bases between the two germline ends. CDR3 size: 15 residues. Germline V gene data show CDR1 as SNHLY and CDR2 as FYNNEI. The CDR3, as DNA: TGTGCCAGCAGTGGGCTGGACAGTAACACCGGGGAGCTGTTTTTT. This gives the protein CASSGLDSNTGELFF.

The gene calls are TRBV6-5 and TRBJ2-3; 8 positions match TRBD1. Trimming at V came to 4 bases and at J to 4 bases, leaving 4 bases not matched to a gene. Germline V gene lookup returns CDR1 MNHEY and CDR2 SVGAGI. CDR3 size: 14 residues. CDR3 coding DNA: TGTGCCAGCAGTTCAGGACAGGGCTCAGATACGCAGTATTTT. This encodes CASSSGQGSDTQYF.

V is TRBV6-2 or TRBV6-3 and J is TRBJ1-1; 10 positions agree with TRBD1. Germline CDR1 MNHEY, CDR2 SVGEGT. Trimming at V came to 5 bases and at J to 4 bases, leaving 4 bases not matched to a gene. This CDR3 has 14 amino acids. The CDR3 DNA reads as TGTGCCAGCAGTGACAGGGGGCTAAGCACTGAAGCTTTCTTT. It translates to CASSDRGLSTEAFF.